What follows describes a single T cell receptor beta chain. Antigen specificity is unknown. TCRdb keeps only in-frame clones here, not all; method: immunoSEQ multiplex PCR. The data contain some 10,000 clones, 80% to 90% of them singletons. This sample's time point: 2015-2016 season, 7 days after influenza vaccination. This sample was taken from a study of follicular helper T cells after annual influenza vaccination. Overall study results and limits: ICOS+CD38+ cTfh clonality change tracked circulating plasmablast frequency change.

Germline V CDR1 and CDR2: GTSNPN, SVGIG (reference sequence). V gave up 2 bases and J gave up 7 bases, with 15 bases separating them. This CDR3 contains 15 residues. V and J are TRBV30 and TRBJ1-6, with D hard to call. This receptor was obtained from an adult who received the influenza vaccine. Sequences were derived from CXCR5+ CD38- circulating T follicular helper cells from blood, sampled 7 days after influenza vaccination. Regarding subset: circulating Tfh, non-naive CD4+CXCR5+PD-1+ (ICOS+CD38+ or ICOS-CD38-). Here the CDR3 reads CAWSPGGVVNSPLHF. Here the CDR3 DNA reads TGTGCCTGGAGTCCGGGTGGGGTGGTAAATTCACCCCTCCACTTT. Looking up the rest from reference TRBV30 and TRBJ1-6 gives the full variable domain: SQTIHQWPATLVQPVGSPLSLECTVEGTSNPNLYWYRQAAGRGLQLLFYSVGIGQISSEVPQNLSASRPQDRQFILSSKKLLLSDSGFYLCAWSPGGVVNSPLHFGNGTRLTVT.